One sample yielded the 20 T cell receptor beta chains listed below, sequenced in a study of T cell responses to AZD1222 COVID-19 vaccine. Measured with immunoSEQ multiplex PCR; TCRdb has only the in-frame clones, and not every one. The sample yields tens of thousands of clones, more than 75% seen once. The sample in question was peripheral blood, obtained on day 0 of AZD1222 vaccination. These receptors were obtained from an adult in good health.

This clone was recorded at least ten times. This chain links TRBV7-8 with TRBJ2-4; D remains ambiguous. The germline V gene has CDR1 SGHVS and CDR2 FQNEAQ. V gave up 1 base and J gave up 0 bases, with 10 bases separating them. This CDR3 is built from 16 residues. The CDR3 bases are TGTGCCAGCAGCTTAGGGAGACACGGAGCCAAAAACATTCAGTACTTC. It encodes CASSLGRHGAKNIQYF. The full variable domain, its missing parts supplied by reference TRBV7-8 and TRBJ2-4, is GAGVSQSPRYKVAKRGQDVALRCDPISGHVSLFWYQQALGQGPEFLTYFQNEAQLDKSGLPSDRFFAERPEGSVSTLKIQRTQQEDSAVYLCASSLGRHGAKNIQYFGAGTRLSVL.

The chain is built from TRBV5-4 and TRBJ2-2; D is tentatively TRBD1 or TRBD2 (5 bases each). Germline-derived CDR1 and CDR2 are SGHNT and YYREEE (reference sequence). V was trimmed by 4 bases and J by 3 bases, leaving 16 bases between them. The CDR3 is 16 residues long. CDR3 DNA: TGTGCCAGCAGCCCCTCAGGGAGCCTCGACACCGGGGAGCTGTTTTTT. The encoded protein is CASSPSGSLDTGELFF.

This clone was seen only a few times. CDR3 coding DNA: TGTGCCAGTAGTATAACCCGTTGGGGGGGCTTCTATGGCTACACCTTC. Amino acids: CASSITRWGGFYGYTF. The gene calls are TRBV19 and TRBJ1-2; tentatively, D is TRBD1 (6 bases). The CDR3 runs to 16 residues. Germline V CDR1 and CDR2: LNHDA, SQIVND (reference sequence). V lost 2 bases, J lost 4 bases, and 17 bases lay in between.

The rearrangement links TRBV5-1 to TRBJ2-7; TRBD1 agrees at 9 bases. The CDR3 is 12 residues long. Germline V lookup: CDR1 SGHRS, CDR2 YFSETQ. Germline trimming cut 7 bases from V and 1 base from J; bases unmatched to any gene: 0. The CDR3 is CASGTGSYEQYF. The CDR3 region has the DNA TGCGCCAGCGGGACAGGGTCCTACGAGCAGTACTTC.

The rearrangement links TRBV29-1 to TRBJ2-1, with 11 bases lining up with TRBD2. The CDR3 sequence is 15 residues long. V shed 3 bases, J shed 9 bases, and the junction held 10 bases outside the gene matches. Germline assignment: CDR1 SQVTM and CDR2 ANQGSEA. The CDR3 DNA follows: TGCAGCGTTGATGGGGGGACTAGCGGTAGGAGTGAGCAGTTCTTC. Translating gives CSVDGGTSGRSEQFF.

The chain links TRBV29-1 to TRBJ2-3; D is unclear. V lost 3 bases and J 5 bases, leaving 15 bases between the germline ends. Germline loops: CDR1 SQVTM, CDR2 ANQGSEA. The CDR3 extends over 14 amino acids. The CDR3 sequence is CSVEYHGEEDTQYF. Written as DNA, the CDR3 is TGCAGCGTTGAGTATCATGGGGAAGAAGATACGCAGTATTTT.

The V gene is TRBV9, the J gene TRBJ2-2; no firm D call. Trimming cost V 4 bases and J 3 bases, with 16 bases left between them. The germline CDR1 and CDR2 sequences are SGDLS and YYNGEE. This CDR3 contains 16 residues. CDR3 sequence reads: CASSPSPGSHTGELFF. Written as DNA, the CDR3 is TGTGCCAGCAGCCCCTCTCCGGGTAGTCACACCGGGGAGCTGTTTTTT.

This chain uses TRBV11-2 with TRBJ1-4; no reliable D call. The V gene lost 1 base and the J gene lost 9 bases, with 9 bases spanning the gap. Germline V lookup: CDR1 SGHAT, CDR2 FQNNGV. The CDR3 runs to 13 residues. Here the CDR3 reads CASSLGTGQKLFF. CDR3 coding DNA: TGTGCCAGCAGCTTAGGTACGGGTCAAAAACTGTTTTTT.

V and J are TRBV27 and TRBJ1-1; D remains ambiguous. CDR3 length equals 18 residues. Trimming removed 7 bases from V and 5 bases from J, with 29 bases in between. Germline CDR1 MNHEY, CDR2 SMNVEV (reference sequence). CDR3 bases: TGTGCCAGCAACTACCTCGCCCCCCCCGGGGTAAGAGGAACTGAAGCTTTCTTT. Its translation is CASNYLAPPGVRGTEAFF.

The chain links TRBV7-2 to TRBJ1-4; D not resolved. Trimming pared 4 bases from V and 4 bases from J, leaving 13 bases between. The germline V gene encodes CDR1 SGHTA and CDR2 FQGNSA. The CDR3 has 15 residues. The CDR3, as DNA: TGTGCCAGCAGCTGGCTCGGGTTTAGTAATGAAAAACTGTTTTTT. Translation: CASSWLGFSNEKLFF.

The rearrangement joins TRBV30 to TRBJ1-4; tentatively, D is TRBD1 (5 bases). CDR3 length: 18 residues. V was cut by 3 bases and J by 7 bases, with 27 bases left in between. The germline V gene encodes CDR1 GTSNPN and CDR2 SVGIG (reference sequence). Written as DNA, the CDR3 is TGTGCCTGGAGGTCGAACAGCGTAAGCGGGGGATACGGTGAAAAACTGTTTTTT. Protein product: CAWRSNSVSGGYGEKLFF.

This chain joins TRBV28 and TRBJ2-3; TRBD2 matches 12 bases. J was trimmed by 1 base and V by 1 base; bases with no gene match: 9. Germline CDR1 is MDHEN and CDR2 is SYDVKM. The CDR3 extends over 19 amino acids. CDR3 residues: CASSLSPASGRVGTDTQYF. The CDR3 region has the DNA TGTGCCAGCAGTTTATCCCCCGCTAGCGGGAGGGTTGGCACAGATACGCAGTATTTT.

The J gene is TRBJ2-5, the V gene TRBV5-6; maybe TRBD1 (6 bases). This CDR3 has 14 amino acids. Trimming removed 3 bases at V and 5 bases at J, with 14 bases between. The germline gives CDR1 SGHDT, CDR2 YYEEEE. This CDR3 reads CASSSTQGYETQYF. CDR3 sequence (DNA): TGTGCCAGCAGCTCAACGCAGGGGTACGAGACCCAGTACTTC.

This clone was observed a handful of times. This chain uses TRBV18 with TRBJ2-7; 7 bases agree with TRBD1. CDR3 length: 15 amino acids. Germline-derived CDR1 and CDR2 are KGHSH and LQKENI. The trim removed 4 bases at V and 3 bases at J, leaving 9 bases unmatched. In nucleotides, the CDR3 is TGTGCCAGCTCACATATACAGGGGCAAATCTACGAGCAGTACTTC. Amino acid sequence: CASSHIQGQIYEQYF.

This clone was detected only a few times. This sequence joins TRBV27 and TRBJ1-5; no definite D call. From germline, CDR1 is MNHEY and CDR2 SMNVEV (reference sequence). There are 15 residues in the CDR3. V was shortened by 3 bases and J by 0 bases, with 9 bases between the two germline ends. CDR3 residues: CASSFNPYSNQPQHF. CDR3 sequence (DNA): TGTGCCAGCAGTTTTAATCCTTATAGCAATCAGCCCCAGCATTTT.

The chain joins TRBV25-1 to TRBJ1-4; D is ambiguous. This CDR3 has 13 residues. Germline CDR1 is MGHDK and CDR2 is SYGVNS. Trimming took 6 bases from V and 4 from J, leaving 9 bases between them. CDR3 in amino acids: CASRQSINEKLFF. For the CDR3, the DNA is TGTGCCAGCAGACAGTCGATTAATGAAAAACTGTTTTTT.

The chain employs TRBV19 and TRBJ2-7; 7 bases fit TRBD1. CDR3 length: 13 amino acids. The trim removed 5 bases at V and 3 bases at J, leaving 4 bases unmatched. Germline V gene sequence: CDR1 LNHDA, CDR2 SQIVND (reference sequence). CDR3 protein: CASSVQGDYEQYF. CDR3 in DNA: TGTGCCAGTAGTGTCCAGGGGGACTACGAGCAGTACTTC.

This clone was seen a handful of times. The genes are TRBV28 and TRBJ2-3, with D unclear. V gave up 2 bases and J gave up 0 bases, with 9 bases separating them. The CDR3 loop spans 15 amino acids. Germline CDR1 MDHEN, CDR2 SYDVKM. The CDR3 sequence: CASSLGVASTDTQYF. The CDR3 DNA is TGTGCCAGCAGTTTAGGGGTTGCTAGCACAGATACGCAGTATTTT.

The chain carries TRBV28 and TRBJ1-3, with 7 bases matching TRBD1. CDR1 is MDHEN and CDR2 is SYDVKM in the germline V gene. The V gene end was trimmed by 5 bases and the J gene end by 1 base; junction bases not matched to a gene: 11. CDR3 size: 17 residues. DNA of the CDR3: TGTGCCAGCAGTCCGTACGGACAGGTCGGATCTGGAAACACCATATATTTT. Its protein product is CASSPYGQVGSGNTIYF.

The gene calls are TRBV7-9 and TRBJ2-2, with D uncertain. The CDR3 is 13 amino acids. CDR1 is SEHNR and CDR2 is FQNEAQ in the germline V gene (reference sequence). The germline V and J ends were trimmed by 8 bases and 1 base, with 8 bases remaining between them. This CDR3 reads CASRIVNTGELFF. For the CDR3, the DNA is TGTGCCAGCCGGATCGTGAACACCGGGGAGCTGTTTTTT.